The 17 T cell receptor beta chains presented below share a single source sample, sequenced in a study of shared clonotypes between healthy human individuals. This table comes from immunoSEQ multiplex PCR, and its TCRdb copy is limited to in-frame clones, with some not included. The sample consists of about 2.4 million clones, roughly 93% of them appearing once. Input material: naive CD4+ T cells from PBMCs. The subset denotes: CD45RA+ positively selected. The receptors were gathered from a man aged 18 to 30 in good health. Some clones in this sample may be carry-over from other donors' samples.

V usage is TRBV9 and J usage is TRBJ2-1; D may be TRBD2 (6 bases). Germline V gives CDR1 SGDLS, CDR2 YYNGEE. The CDR3 has 14 residues. V was shortened by 1 base and J by 9 bases, with 14 bases between the two germline ends. Here the CDR3 DNA reads TGTGCCAGCAGCGTAATTCCGGGGGTCGGTGAGCAGTTCTTC. It is translated as CASSVIPGVGEQFF.

The chain couples TRBV18 to TRBJ1-5, with a tentative D call TRBD1 (6 bases). The CDR3 spans 16 residues. Trimming removed 0 bases at V and 3 bases at J, with 12 bases between. Germline assignment: CDR1 KGHSH and CDR2 LQKENI. For the CDR3, the DNA is TGTGCCAGCTCACCACCGGGGGCGGGTTTCAATCAGCCCCAGCATTTT. This sequence encodes CASSPPGAGFNQPQHF.

This rearrangement joins TRBV27 to TRBJ2-1; D is possibly TRBD2 (6 bases). Germline V CDR1 and CDR2: MNHEY, SMNVEV (reference sequence). The V gene lost 1 base and the J gene lost 10 bases, with 17 bases spanning the gap. The CDR3 has 15 amino acids. CDR3 region: CASSLWGRPSWEQFF. In nucleotides, the CDR3 is TGTGCCAGCAGTTTATGGGGGAGGCCCAGCTGGGAGCAGTTCTTC.

This chain links TRBV10-2 with TRBJ2-7, with D unresolved. The CDR3 has 14 amino acids. The ends were cut back, 4 bases at V and 6 bases at J, with 16 bases in the middle. Germline V gene data show CDR1 as WSHSY and CDR2 as SAAADI. The CDR3 protein is CASSGLNLISEQYF. The CDR3 nucleotides are TGCGCCAGCAGTGGACTTAATCTAATCAGCGAGCAGTACTTC.

This rearrangement joins TRBV18 to TRBJ2-6; tentative D call: TRBD1 (5 bases). CDR1 is KGHSH, CDR2 LQKENI, per germline. The length of the CDR3 is 23 residues. Deletions cut 5 bases from V and 0 bases from J, with 32 bases between. CDR3 in amino acids: CASSRWRSKTVPPTASGANVLTF. CDR3 bases: TGTGCCAGCTCAAGGTGGCGGAGTAAGACAGTTCCCCCGACGGCCTCTGGGGCCAACGTCCTGACTTTC.

The chain uses TRBV5-1 and TRBJ1-3, with D unclear. CDR3 size: 13 residues. Trimming took 0 bases from V and 4 from J, leaving 5 bases between them. Germline CDR1 SGHRS, CDR2 YFSETQ. CDR3 nucleotides: TGCGCCAGCAGCTTGGCGGGGGGAAACACCATATATTTT. Encoded protein: CASSLAGGNTIYF.

This clone was detected only a few times. This sequence joins TRBV29-1 and TRBJ2-6; D remains unclear. The germline CDR1 and CDR2 sequences are SQVTM and ANQGSEA. V was shortened by 7 bases and J by 2 bases, with 6 bases between the two germline ends. The CDR3 consists of 12 residues. Here the CDR3 reads CSGSTGANVLTF. The CDR3 region has the DNA TGCAGCGGAAGTACTGGGGCCAACGTCCTGACTTTC.

This sequence joins TRBV5-1 and TRBJ1-1; no firm D call. The CDR3 sequence is 15 residues long. Germline CDR1 and CDR2: SGHRS and YFSETQ. Deletions cut 3 bases from V and 5 bases from J, with 17 bases between. Here the CDR3 reads CASSSVPTVLTEAFF. The CDR3 DNA follows: TGCGCCAGCAGCTCAGTACCAACGGTGTTAACTGAAGCTTTCTTT.

The chain combines TRBV6-5 with TRBJ2-1; 9 positions match TRBD1. Germline assignment: CDR1 MNHEY and CDR2 SVGAGI. The CDR3 spans 14 residues. Losses at the gene ends were 6 bases for V and 8 bases for J; bases not matched to a gene: 8. The CDR3 spells CASSPGTGIHEQFF. The CDR3 region has the DNA TGTGCCAGCAGCCCCGGGACAGGGATCCATGAGCAGTTCTTC.

V gene TRBV4-3 combines with J gene TRBJ2-3; unclear D gene. Germline V gene lookup returns CDR1 LGHNA and CDR2 YSLEER. The CDR3 has 13 residues. Trimming stripped 0 bases from V and 8 bases from J, with 9 bases between. CDR3 amino acids: CASSQDSRATQYF. For the CDR3, the DNA is TGCGCCAGCAGCCAAGATAGCAGAGCTACGCAGTATTTT.

This chain joins TRBV7-2 and TRBJ2-3; D not certain. V lost 2 bases to trimming and J lost 2 bases, with 8 bases between them. Germline-derived CDR1 and CDR2 are SGHTA and FQGNSA. The CDR3 has 14 amino acids. CDR3 amino acids: CASSLLEPTDTQYF. The CDR3 DNA reads TGTGCCAGCAGCTTATTGGAACCCACAGATACGCAGTATTTT.

The gene calls are TRBV10-3 and TRBJ2-3, with D perhaps TRBD1 or TRBD2 (6 bases each). The CDR3 runs to 15 residues. CDR1 and CDR2 from the germline V gene are ENHRY and SYGVKD. Trimming cost V 7 bases and J 4 bases, with 18 bases left between them. In DNA, the CDR3 is TGTGCCATCACCTTGGGGCCAGGGGAGGCAGATACGCAGTATTTT. This translates into CAITLGPGEADTQYF.

The CDR3 loop is CASSEPLTGPQNIQYF. In nucleotides, the CDR3 is TGCGCCAGCAGCGAGCCGTTAACAGGGCCGCAAAACATTCAGTACTTC. The chain couples TRBV5-1 to TRBJ2-4, with D possibly matching TRBD1 (6 bases). This CDR3 is 16 amino acids long. V was trimmed by 4 bases and J by 5 bases, leaving 19 bases between them. Germline V CDR1 and CDR2: SGHRS, YFSETQ.

This clone was seen only once. The V gene is TRBV9, the J gene TRBJ1-2, with 7 bases aligning to TRBD1. Germline-derived CDR1 and CDR2 are SGDLS and YYNGEE. V gave up 3 bases and J gave up 5 bases; unmatched junction bases: 4. There are 13 residues in the CDR3. CDR3 sequence: CASSEGAEYGYTF. CDR3 in DNA: TGTGCCAGCAGCGAGGGGGCGGAATATGGCTACACCTTC.

V usage is TRBV28 and J usage is TRBJ2-5; tentatively, D is TRBD1 or TRBD2 (5 bases each). Germline V CDR1 and CDR2: MDHEN, SYDVKM. The ends were cut back, 3 bases at V and 1 base at J, with 12 bases in the middle. This CDR3 spans 15 amino acids. The CDR3 here is CASSFPGLGQETQYF. The DNA of the CDR3 is TGTGCCAGCAGTTTTCCGGGGCTGGGCCAAGAGACCCAGTACTTC.

The rearrangement links TRBV7-2 to TRBJ2-5, with D maybe TRBD2 (5 bases). The CDR3 is made up of 15 amino acids. The germline gives CDR1 SGHTA, CDR2 FQGNSA. Trimming took off 1 base at V and 1 base at J, with 10 bases between the two ends. DNA for the CDR3: TGTGCCAGCAGCTTAGTAAGAGGGCTCCAAGAGACCCAGTACTTC. Residues: CASSLVRGLQETQYF.

This clone was recorded once. The chain recombines TRBV7-3 with TRBJ1-1; no firm D call. The ends were cut back, 2 bases at V and 4 bases at J, with 8 bases in the middle. The CDR3 consists of 13 residues. The germline V gene has CDR1 SGHTA and CDR2 FQGTGA. The CDR3 loop is CASSLYTGTEAFF. The CDR3, as DNA: TGTGCCAGCAGCTTATACACGGGCACTGAAGCTTTCTTT.